This TCR beta chain was sequenced for a study of Ad26.COV2.S vaccination and SARS-CoV-2 variants (dated by TCRdb to 2020 to 2023). Describing the broader study: Donors in the vaccine arm were drawn from COV1001, a multicentre, randomized, double-blind, placebo-controlled phase I-IIa trial testing Ad26.COV2.S in healthy adults. Throughout the experiments and outcome assessment, investigators stayed blinded to trial group allocation. Trial participants were randomized into five groups of five: low-dose or high-dose Ad26.COV2.S given once or twice, or placebo on both occasions. Dosing of Ad26.COV2.S was intramuscular, at either 5x10^10 or 1x10^11 viral particles, delivered as one shot or as two shots spaced 56 days apart. A total of some 30 samples were included in the TCR-sequenced set, comprising roughly 19 Ad26.COV2.S vaccine recipients, 5 placebo recipients and 8 SARS-CoV-2 convalescent individuals. TCRbeta repertoire sequencing served as the tool for gauging how specific and how broad the SARS-CoV-2-reactive T cell receptors were following Ad26.COV2.S vaccination.

What the study reported, not specific to this receptor: Spike-specific TCR breadth was higher in Ad26.COV2.S recipients than in placebo recipients (P = 0.0014). Comparing responses between vaccine doses or regimens was not something the study was powered to do. The authors noted that the TCR breadth and depth analyses may have underestimated total T cell responses. After vaccination, spike-specific CD8+ and CD4+ T cell responses were reported to show substantial breadth. Comparable non-spike TCR breadth was observed between vaccine and placebo recipients, consistent with only spike being contained in the vaccine.

What the treatment or condition label conveys for this sample: around 19 received Ad26.COV2.S at low or high dose, single or two shots; about 5 received placebo; per-sample allocation not given. Repertoires of vaccine and placebo recipients were sequenced from samples taken on day 63 after the first injection. Between 29 July and 7 August 2020, Cohort 1b enrolled approximately 26 adults aged 18-55 years at one site in Boston, USA. Ad26.COV2.S consisted of a replication-incompetent adenovirus type 26 vector by which a prefusion-stabilized SARS-CoV-2 spike protein from the original Wuhan strain was expressed. Turning to this clone: It lacks a known antigen. Qualities for individual bases were not recorded, and no much larger clone is one base off.

CDR1 is given as SGHRS and CDR2 as YFSETQ, both from the germline V gene. Spanning cysteine to phenylalanine, the CDR3 consists of 19 amino acids. The entry retains the CDR3 DNA only, 57 bases that are in frame from base 1. V sheds 5 bases and J sheds 1 base, leaving 27 bases between their ends. TCRbeta CDR3 regions were sequenced with the immunoSEQ Assay. After extraction, genomic DNA underwent amplification by bias-controlled multiplex PCR, followed by high-throughput sequencing. As for how the authors treated the data: Collapsing and filtering of sequences were performed to quantify the absolute abundance of each unique TCRbeta CDR3 region. T cell fraction was estimated by normalization of TCRbeta template counts to usable DNA, with usable DNA being measured through amplification of reference genes present in all nucleated cells. Repertoire TCRs were annotated as SARS-CoV-2-specific when V gene, CDR3 amino acid sequence and J gene were exactly matched to a known reactive TCR set. The reference SARS-CoV-2 TCR set came from MIRA and was filtered for enrichment in COVID-19-positive ImmuneCODE repertoires, removing public or cross-reactive TCRs. Drawing on the MIRA antigens, annotated TCRs were analysed further at the level of specific ORF or position within ORF. Depth was the summed frequency of annotated unique rearrangements, while breadth was defined as annotated unique rearrangements over total unique productive rearrangements. Two-sided Wilcoxon rank-sum tests were applied when comparing TCR breadth between groups. TCRdb re-hosts the immuneACCESS table, in-frame sequences only. Its copies lack some clones; in the studies checked, an unresolved V gene accounts for under half of them, and the cause for the rest is not known. Clone size and V and J calls were adopted from that table, with D and trimming inferred from the DNA. This sample gives more than 300,000 clones in total; about 85% of them show up just once. 2% to 2.5% of the sample is taken by the ten largest.

The sequenced sample was peripheral blood, obtained in a trial of Ad26.COV2.S vaccine versus placebo. This clonotype was obtained from a person between 18 and 65 years old who received the Ad26.COV2.S COVID-19 vaccine or a placebo. The chain couples TRBV5-1 to TRBJ1-1, and perhaps TRBD1 as D gene, on 5 matching bases. The base sequence is TGCGCCAGCAGGGGGGGACTCTATCGAACGAGGCCAACGAACACTGAAGCTTTCTTT. This yields the protein CASRGGLYRTRPTNTEAFF.